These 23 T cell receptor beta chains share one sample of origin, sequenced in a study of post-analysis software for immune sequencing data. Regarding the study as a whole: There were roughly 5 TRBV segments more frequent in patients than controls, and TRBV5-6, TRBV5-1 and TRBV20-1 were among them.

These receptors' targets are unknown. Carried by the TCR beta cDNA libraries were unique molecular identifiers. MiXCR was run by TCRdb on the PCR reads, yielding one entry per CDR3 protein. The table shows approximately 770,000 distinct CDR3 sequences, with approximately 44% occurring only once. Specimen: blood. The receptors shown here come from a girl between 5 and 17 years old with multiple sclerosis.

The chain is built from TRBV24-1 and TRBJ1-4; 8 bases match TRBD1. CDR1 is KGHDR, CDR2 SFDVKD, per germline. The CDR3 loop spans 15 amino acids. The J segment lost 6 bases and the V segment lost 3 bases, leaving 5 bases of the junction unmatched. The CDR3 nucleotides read TGTGCCACCAGTGATGGGGCAGGGGGCGATGAAAAACTGTTTTTT. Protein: CATSDGAGGDEKLFF.

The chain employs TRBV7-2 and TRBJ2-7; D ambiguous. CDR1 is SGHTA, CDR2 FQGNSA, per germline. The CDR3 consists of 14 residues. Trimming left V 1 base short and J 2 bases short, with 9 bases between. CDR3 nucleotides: TGTGCCAGCAGCTTAGTTGGTAGCACCTACGAGCAGTACTTC. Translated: CASSLVGSTYEQYF.

The CDR3 is CASSLGVGGPNYGYTF. The CDR3 region has the DNA TGTGCCAGCAGCCTGGGGGTTGGGGGTCCTAACTATGGCTACACCTTC. The J gene is TRBJ1-2, the V gene TRBV11-2; maybe TRBD1 (5 bases). Germline CDR1 and CDR2: SGHAT and FQNNGV. This CDR3 region has 16 residues. V was clipped by 5 bases and J by 0 bases, with 16 bases between them.

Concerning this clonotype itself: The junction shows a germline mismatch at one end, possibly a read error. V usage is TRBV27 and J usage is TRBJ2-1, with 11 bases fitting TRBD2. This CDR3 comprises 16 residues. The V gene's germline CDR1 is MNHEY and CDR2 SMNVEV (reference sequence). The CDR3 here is CTSSLAASGRHNEQFF. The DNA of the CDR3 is TGTACCAGCAGTTTAGCGGCTAGCGGGAGGCACAATGAGCAGTTCTTC.

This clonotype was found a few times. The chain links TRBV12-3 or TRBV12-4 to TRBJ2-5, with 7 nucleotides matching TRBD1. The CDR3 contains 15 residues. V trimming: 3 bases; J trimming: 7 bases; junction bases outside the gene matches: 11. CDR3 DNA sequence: TGTGCCAGCAGTTTCTCCCGACAGGGATGGGGGACCCAGTACTTC. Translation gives CASSFSRQGWGTQYF.

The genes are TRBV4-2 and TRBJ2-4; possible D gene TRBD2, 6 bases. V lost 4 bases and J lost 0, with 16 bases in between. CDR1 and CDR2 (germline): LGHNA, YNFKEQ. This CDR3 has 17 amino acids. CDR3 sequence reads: CASSRGRRDLAKNIQYF. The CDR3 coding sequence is TGTGCCAGCAGCCGGGGTCGCCGGGACTTAGCCAAAAACATTCAGTACTTC.

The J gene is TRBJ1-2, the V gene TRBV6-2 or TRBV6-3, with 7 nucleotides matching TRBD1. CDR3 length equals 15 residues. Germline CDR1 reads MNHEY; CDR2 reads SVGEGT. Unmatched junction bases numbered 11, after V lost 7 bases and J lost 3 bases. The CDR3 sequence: CASNGFRDSDYGYTF. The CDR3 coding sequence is TGTGCCAGCAACGGGTTCCGGGACAGCGACTATGGCTACACCTTC.

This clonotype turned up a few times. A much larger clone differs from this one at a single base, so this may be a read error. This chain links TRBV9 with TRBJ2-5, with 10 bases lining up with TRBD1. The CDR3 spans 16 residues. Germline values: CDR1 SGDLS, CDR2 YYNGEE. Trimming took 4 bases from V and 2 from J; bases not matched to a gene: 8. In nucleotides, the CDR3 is TGTGCCAGCAGCTTTCGGGACAGGGGAGGGCAAGAGACCCAGTACTTC. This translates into CASSFRDRGGQETQYF.

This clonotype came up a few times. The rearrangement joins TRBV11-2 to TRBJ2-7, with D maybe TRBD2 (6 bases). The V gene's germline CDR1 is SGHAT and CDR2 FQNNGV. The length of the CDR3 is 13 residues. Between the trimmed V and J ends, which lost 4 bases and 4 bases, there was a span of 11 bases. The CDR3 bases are TGTGCCAGCAGCTATGGGACTCGGTACGAGCAGTACTTC. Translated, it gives CASSYGTRYEQYF.

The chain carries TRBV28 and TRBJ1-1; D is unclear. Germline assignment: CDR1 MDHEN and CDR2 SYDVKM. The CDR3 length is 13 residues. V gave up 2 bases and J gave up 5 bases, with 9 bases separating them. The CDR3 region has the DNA TGTGCCAGCAGTTTAGACTGGGGTACTGAAGCTTTCTTT. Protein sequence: CASSLDWGTEAFF.

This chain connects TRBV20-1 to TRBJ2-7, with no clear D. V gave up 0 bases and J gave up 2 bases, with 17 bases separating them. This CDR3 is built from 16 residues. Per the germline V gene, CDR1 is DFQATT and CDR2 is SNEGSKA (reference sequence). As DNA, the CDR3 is TGCAGTGCTAGAGATAGGTCTTCTCGCTCGGCCTACGAGCAGTACTTC. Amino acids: CSARDRSSRSAYEQYF.

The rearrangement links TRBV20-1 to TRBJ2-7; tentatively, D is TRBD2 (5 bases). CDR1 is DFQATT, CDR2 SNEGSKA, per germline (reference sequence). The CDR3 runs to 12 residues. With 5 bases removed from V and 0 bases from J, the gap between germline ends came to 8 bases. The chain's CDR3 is CSAYRDSYEQYF. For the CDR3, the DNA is TGCAGTGCTTACCGGGACTCCTACGAGCAGTACTTC.

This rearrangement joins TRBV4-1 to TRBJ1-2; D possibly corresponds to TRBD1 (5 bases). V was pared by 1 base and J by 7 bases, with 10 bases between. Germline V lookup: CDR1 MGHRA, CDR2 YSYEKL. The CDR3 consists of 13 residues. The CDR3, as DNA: TGCGCCAGCAGCCAAGGGGGACCGGTTGGCTACACCTTC. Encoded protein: CASSQGGPVGYTF.

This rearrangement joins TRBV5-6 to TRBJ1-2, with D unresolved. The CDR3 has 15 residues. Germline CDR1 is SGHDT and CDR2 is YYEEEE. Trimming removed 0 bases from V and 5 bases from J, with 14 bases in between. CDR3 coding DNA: TGTGCCAGCAGCTTGGGTCGGCAATCGGGATATGGCTACACCTTC. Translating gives CASSLGRQSGYGYTF.

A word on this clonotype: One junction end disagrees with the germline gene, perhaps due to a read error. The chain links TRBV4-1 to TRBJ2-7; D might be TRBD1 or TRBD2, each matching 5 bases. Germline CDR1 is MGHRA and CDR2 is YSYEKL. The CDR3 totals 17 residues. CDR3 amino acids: CASSQVWEGDGTYEQYF. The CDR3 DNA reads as TGCGCCAGTAGCCAAGTATGGGAAGGGGACGGTACCTACGAGCAGTACTTC.

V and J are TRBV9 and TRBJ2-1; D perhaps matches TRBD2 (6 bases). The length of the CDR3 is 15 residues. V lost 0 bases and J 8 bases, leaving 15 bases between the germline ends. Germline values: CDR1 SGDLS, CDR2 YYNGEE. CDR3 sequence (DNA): TGTGCCAGCAGCGTAGGTTTAGTGGGGGGTGATGAGCAGTTCTTC. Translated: CASSVGLVGGDEQFF. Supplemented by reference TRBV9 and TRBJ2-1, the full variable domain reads DSGVTQTPKHLITATGQRVTLRCSPRSGDLSVYWYQQSLDQGLQFLIQYYNGEERAKGNILERFSAQQFPDLHSELNLSSLELGDSALYFCASSVGLVGGDEQFFGPGTRLTVL.

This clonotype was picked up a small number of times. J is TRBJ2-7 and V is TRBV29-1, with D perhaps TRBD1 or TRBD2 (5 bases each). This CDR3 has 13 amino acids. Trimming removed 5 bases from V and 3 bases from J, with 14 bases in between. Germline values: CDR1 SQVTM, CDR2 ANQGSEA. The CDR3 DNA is TGCAGCGTTCGAGGGACGGACGGCTACGAGCAGTACTTC. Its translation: CSVRGTDGYEQYF.

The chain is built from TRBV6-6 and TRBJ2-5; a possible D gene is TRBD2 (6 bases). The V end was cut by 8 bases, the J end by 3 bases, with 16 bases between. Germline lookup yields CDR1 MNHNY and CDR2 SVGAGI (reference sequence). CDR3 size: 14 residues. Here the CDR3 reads CASEATRDKETQYF. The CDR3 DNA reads TGTGCCAGCGAAGCGACTAGGGATAAAGAGACCCAGTACTTC.

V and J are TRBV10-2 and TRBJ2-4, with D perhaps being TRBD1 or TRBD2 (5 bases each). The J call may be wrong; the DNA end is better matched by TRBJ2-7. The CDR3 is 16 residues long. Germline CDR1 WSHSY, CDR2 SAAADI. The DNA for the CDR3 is TGCGCCAGCAGTTTCCCAGCGGCAGGGTTAAGGACCGAGCAGTACTTC. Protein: CASSFPAAGLRTEQYF.

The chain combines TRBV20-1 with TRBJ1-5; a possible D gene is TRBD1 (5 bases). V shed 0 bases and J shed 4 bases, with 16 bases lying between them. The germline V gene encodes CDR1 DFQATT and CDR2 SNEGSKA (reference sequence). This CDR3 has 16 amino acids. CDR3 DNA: TGCAGTGCTAGAGATGTGGGGCTGGGGGGGAATCAGCCCCAGCATTTT. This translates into CSARDVGLGGNQPQHF.

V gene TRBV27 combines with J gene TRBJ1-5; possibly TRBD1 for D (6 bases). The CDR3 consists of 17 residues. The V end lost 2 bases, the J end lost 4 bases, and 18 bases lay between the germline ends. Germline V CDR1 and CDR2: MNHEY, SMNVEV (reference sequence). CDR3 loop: CASSLIGGDFRNQPQHF. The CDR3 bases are TGTGCCAGCAGTTTAATCGGGGGCGATTTCAGGAATCAGCCCCAGCATTTT.

CDR3 residues: CASSWGATSGRGGNIQYF. CDR3 nucleotide sequence: TGCGCCAGCAGCTGGGGGGCCACTAGCGGGAGAGGAGGAAACATTCAGTACTTC. The rearrangement uses TRBV5-1 and TRBJ2-4; 11 bases match TRBD2. This CDR3 comprises 18 residues. Germline values: CDR1 SGHRS, CDR2 YFSETQ. The J segment lost 6 bases and the V segment lost 3 bases, leaving 14 bases of the junction unmatched.

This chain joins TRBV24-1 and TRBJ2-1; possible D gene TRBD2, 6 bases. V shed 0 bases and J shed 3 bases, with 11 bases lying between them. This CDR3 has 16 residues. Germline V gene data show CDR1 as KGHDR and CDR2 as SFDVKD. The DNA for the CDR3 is TGTGCCACCAGTGATTTGGGCGGGGATAACTACAATGAGCAGTTCTTC. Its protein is CATSDLGGDNYNEQFF.